Listed here is a single TCR beta chain. Its antigen is currently unknown. This sample is drawn from a study of monozygotic twins with inflammatory bowel disease. Study conclusions and caveats: Healthy twins showed more clonotype sharing with others than IBD patients, especially patients with disease activity.

The CDR3 covers 15 residues. Germline V CDR1 and CDR2: SGHVS, FQNEAQ. Total RNA input per TCR library was around 3,600 ng. Each UMI, carrying a 6-nucleotide sample barcode, came from template switching. Each of TCRalpha and TCRbeta cDNA went through two nested PCRs, lasting around 15 and 9 cycles. No DNA is given; TCRdb re-called the 5' RACE reads and lists each CDR3 protein once. In all, the sample yields 350,000 to 550,000 distinct CDR3 sequences. The TCR originated in a human donor with ulcerative colitis or Crohn's disease, or a healthy co-twin of an affected twin (not recorded which). Sample: blood. The rearrangement links TRBV7-8 to TRBJ2-2; as DNA is missing, the TRBD1 call by TCRdb cannot be tested. The CDR3 reads CASSWPGSGTGELFF.